The 18 T cell receptor beta chains below come from one sample, sequenced in a study of blood T cell repertoires in COVID-19. Assay: immunoSEQ multiplex PCR; the TCRdb copy retains only in-frame clones and omits some. Here the sample spans 210,000 or so clones, roughly 85% being singletons. Sequenced: PBMCs or T cells enriched from blood (not recorded which). The receptors come from a man aged 25-45 years who had recovered from COVID-19.

This chain uses TRBV6-5 with TRBJ1-2, with 7 nucleotides matching TRBD1. Per germline, CDR1 MNHEY and CDR2 SVGAGI. The CDR3 contains 12 residues. The V gene end was trimmed by 5 bases and the J gene end by 8 bases; junction bases not matched to a gene: 5. The CDR3 reads CASSTPGQGYTF. Here the CDR3 DNA reads TGTGCCAGCAGTACACCGGGACAGGGCTACACCTTC.

The chain uses TRBV19 and TRBJ1-4; TRBD1 aligns across 9 bases. V shed 4 bases and J 0 bases; nucleotides not matched to a gene: 9. The germline CDR1 and CDR2 sequences are LNHDA and SQIVND (reference sequence). This CDR3 comprises 18 residues. CDR3 sequence: CASSTFGQGIPTNEKLFF. CDR3 sequence (DNA): TGTGCCAGTAGTACCTTCGGACAGGGGATACCAACTAATGAAAAACTGTTTTTT.

This sequence joins TRBV18 and TRBJ2-2; 13 nucleotides line up with TRBD2. V was clipped by 0 bases and J by 0 bases; unmatched bases: 4. Germline V gives CDR1 KGHSH, CDR2 LQKENI. The CDR3 consists of 19 residues. CDR3 DNA sequence: TGTGCCAGCTCACCACCGGGACTAGCGGGGATTCCGAACACCGGGGAGCTGTTTTTT. Its protein is CASSPPGLAGIPNTGELFF.

The rearrangement uses TRBV2 and TRBJ1-1; possible D gene TRBD1, 5 bases. The germline V gene encodes CDR1 SNHLY and CDR2 FYNNEI. Trimming left V 7 bases short and J 1 base short, with 13 bases between. The CDR3 is 14 residues long. CDR3 DNA sequence: TGTGCCAGCACGGGGGGAGTAGGGAACACTGAAGCTTTCTTT. Protein sequence: CASTGGVGNTEAFF.

This chain joins TRBV11-2 and TRBJ1-5; maybe TRBD1 (5 bases). This CDR3 has 15 amino acids. Germline-derived CDR1 and CDR2 are SGHAT and FQNNGV. Trimming left V 5 bases short and J 0 bases short, with 11 bases between. The CDR3 protein is CASSLGGFSNQPQHF. The CDR3, as DNA: TGTGCCAGCAGCCTCGGGGGGTTTAGCAATCAGCCCCAGCATTTT.

This clone was recorded a few times. The gene calls are TRBV5-5 and TRBJ2-5; the match to TRBD2 covers 7 bases. V lost 3 bases to trimming and J lost 1 base; unmatched junction nucleotides: 3. The germline CDR1 and CDR2 sequences are SGHKS and YYEKEE (reference sequence). The CDR3 runs to 14 residues. For the CDR3, the DNA is TGTGCCAGCAGCTCAACGGGGGGCCAAGAGACCCAGTACTTC. Translating it yields CASSSTGGQETQYF.

The chain couples TRBV9 to TRBJ2-7, with TRBD2 matching 11 bases. The CDR3 spans 16 residues. Germline CDR1 SGDLS, CDR2 YYNGEE. V dropped 0 bases and J dropped 2; count of bases not matched to a gene: 4. Here the CDR3 reads CASSVGPSGGTYEQYF. The DNA for the CDR3 is TGTGCCAGCAGCGTAGGTCCTAGCGGGGGGACCTACGAGCAGTACTTC.

This chain uses TRBV10-3 with TRBJ1-2; 9 positions agree with TRBD1. The CDR3 runs 14 residues. Germline CDR1 reads ENHRY; CDR2 reads SYGVKD. The V segment lost 3 bases and the J segment 5 bases; nucleotides outside the gene matches: 4. In DNA, the CDR3 is TGTGCCATCAGTGACACAGGGGGCTTATATGGCTACACCTTC. It translates to CAISDTGGLYGYTF.

The J gene is TRBJ1-5, the V gene TRBV18, with D hard to call. V was clipped by 3 bases and J by 7 bases, with 10 bases between them. The CDR3 runs 13 residues. From germline, CDR1 is KGHSH and CDR2 LQKENI. The CDR3 DNA follows: TGTGCCAGCTCACCCGGATTGGAGCAGCCCCAGCATTTT. It translates to CASSPGLEQPQHF.

This clone was seen once. V and J are TRBV15 and TRBJ1-1; maybe TRBD1 (5 bases). Germline loops: CDR1 LNHNV, CDR2 YYDKDF (reference sequence). V dropped 4 bases and J dropped 2 bases, with 8 bases sitting between them. CDR3 length: 13 residues. CDR3 sequence (DNA): TGTGCCACCAGCACCAGGGTAAACACTGAAGCTTTCTTT. Amino acid sequence: CATSTRVNTEAFF.

The chain uses TRBV28 and TRBJ1-4, with D possibly being TRBD1 (5 bases). Germline-derived CDR1 and CDR2 are MDHEN and SYDVKM. The CDR3 sequence is 16 residues long. V shed 6 bases and J shed 6 bases, with 20 bases lying between them. The CDR3 protein is CASSRIWGDLYEKLFF. CDR3 bases: TGTGCCAGCAGCCGAATTTGGGGGGACCTATATGAAAAACTGTTTTTT. Together with reference TRBV28 and TRBJ1-4, the CDR3 gives the full variable domain: DVKVTQSSRYLVKRTGEKVFLECVQDMDHENMFWYRQDPGLGLRLIYFSYDVKMKEKGDIPEGYSVSREKKERFSLILESASTNQTSMYLCASSRIWGDLYEKLFFGSGTQLSVL.

The CDR3 protein is CASSQDSGLARRTQYF. The CDR3 DNA is TGTGCCAGCAGCCAAGATAGTGGCCTAGCTCGCAGGACCCAGTACTTC. This chain uses TRBV4-2 with TRBJ2-5; weak D call: TRBD2 (5 bases). V dropped 0 bases and J dropped 7 bases, with 18 bases sitting between them. The CDR3 is 16 residues long. Germline loops: CDR1 LGHNA, CDR2 YNFKEQ.

This chain links TRBV5-1 with TRBJ1-1; D is perhaps TRBD1 (5 bases). CDR3 length equals 16 residues. V gave up 4 bases and J gave up 4 bases, with 20 bases separating them. Germline V gene data show CDR1 as SGHRS and CDR2 as YFSETQ. The chain's CDR3 is CASSPLGQVGGTEAFF. The CDR3 DNA is TGCGCCAGCAGCCCCTTGGGGCAGGTGGGGGGCACTGAAGCTTTCTTT.

This clone appeared a single time. The J gene is TRBJ1-5, the V gene TRBV19; D not certain. The CDR3 runs to 11 residues. V was trimmed by 11 bases and J by 6 bases, leaving 11 bases between them. Germline values: CDR1 LNHDA, CDR2 SQIVND (reference sequence). The CDR3 is CAGGFGQPQHF. CDR3 DNA sequence: TGTGCCGGAGGGTTTGGTCAGCCCCAGCATTTT.

The gene calls are TRBV19 and TRBJ1-2; TRBD1 agrees at 7 bases. This CDR3 spans 17 amino acids. The germline gives CDR1 LNHDA, CDR2 SQIVND (reference sequence). J was trimmed by 3 bases and V by 6 bases; bases with no gene match: 16. In nucleotides, the CDR3 is TGTGCCAGTAGCCCAGAGGGCGCAAGACAGGGTTACTATGGCTACACCTTC. Its translation is CASSPEGARQGYYGYTF.

This chain links TRBV30 with TRBJ2-1, with D unclear. Germline V CDR1 and CDR2: GTSNPN, SVGIG (reference sequence). The CDR3 has 11 amino acids. V lost 7 bases and J 2 bases, leaving 6 bases between the germline ends. The CDR3 spells CAYTTYNEQFF. Here the CDR3 DNA reads TGTGCCTATACTACCTACAATGAGCAGTTCTTC.

V usage is TRBV5-1 and J usage is TRBJ1-6; 7 bases line up with TRBD1. With 4 bases clipped from V and 8 bases from J, the junction kept 6 bases outside the gene matches. The CDR3 spans 14 residues. CDR1 is SGHRS and CDR2 is YFSETQ in the germline V gene. The CDR3 is CASSPTGRDSPLHF. CDR3 sequence (DNA): TGCGCCAGCAGCCCGACAGGGAGAGATTCACCCCTCCACTTT.

The genes are TRBV19 and TRBJ2-7; the D is unclear. CDR1 is LNHDA, CDR2 SQIVND, per germline (reference sequence). Trimming pared 1 base from V and 0 bases from J, leaving 10 bases between. CDR3 length: 15 residues. Here the CDR3 DNA reads TGTGCCAGTAGTATAGTAAGAAAGAGCTCCTACGAGCAGTACTTC. Its protein product is CASSIVRKSSYEQYF.